The present T cell receptor beta chain was sequenced within a study of high-grade serous ovarian cancer treatment subgroups. Study background: On average, 14,192 reads and about 7,400 unique TCR beta rearrangements were obtained per sample.

TCRdb's copy holds only in-frame clones and misses some; the assay was immunoSEQ multiplex PCR. The repertoire holds about 8,800 clones, more than 70% seen once, with roughly a tenth in the top ten. This clone was observed once. Tumor samples were taken before definitive surgery or chemotherapy. The germline CDR1 and CDR2 sequences are SGHNT and YENEEA. The J segment lost 2 bases and the V segment lost 8 bases, leaving 4 bases of the junction unmatched. The length of the CDR3 is 13 residues. Specimen: tumor tissue. The receptor was derived from a human donor with high-grade serous ovarian cancer. The chain combines TRBV11-3 with TRBJ1-1, with TRBD1 matching over 8 bases. Written as DNA, the CDR3 is TGTGCCAGCGAAGACAGGGGTAACACTGAAGCTTTCTTT. This translates into CASEDRGNTEAFF.